These 10 T cell receptor beta chains share one sample of origin, sequenced in a study of metastatic and nonmetastatic thyroid tumors. TCRdb redid the clone calls on the PCR reads using MiXCR. This sample has 20,000 or so clones; 15% to 18% occur once, and the top ten carry over 15%. Until they underwent thyroid surgery, no patient had received any treatment. The sequenced material came from blood. Source of these receptors: a female donor with papillary thyroid cancer or a benign thyroid nodule (not recorded which). Some clones in this sample may be carry-over from other donors' samples.

This clone has more than one count but fewer than ten. The chain links TRBV27 to TRBJ2-5; 13 bases are a match to TRBD2. The trim removed 5 bases at V and 2 bases at J, leaving 8 bases unmatched. The CDR3 is made up of 17 amino acids. The germline V gene has CDR1 MNHEY and CDR2 SMNVEV (reference sequence). CDR3 amino acids: CASSPGTSGEIQETQYF. The CDR3 DNA follows: TGTGCCAGCAGTCCCGGGACTAGCGGGGAGATACAAGAGACCCAGTACTTC.

This clone was seen a few times. The chain is built from TRBV19 and TRBJ2-1; D remains ambiguous. This CDR3 spans 13 amino acids. CDR1 is LNHDA, CDR2 SQIVND, per germline (reference sequence). V gave up 8 bases and J gave up 8 bases, with 16 bases separating them. CDR3 sequence (DNA): TGTGCCAGTGTAGGCAGTGGGTGGTATGAGCAGTTCTTC. Amino acid sequence: CASVGSGWYEQFF.

This clone has more than one count but fewer than ten. The V gene is TRBV3-1, the J gene TRBJ2-1; TRBD2 aligns across 7 bases. This CDR3 is 16 amino acids long. CDR1 is LGHDT and CDR2 is YNNKEL in the germline V gene (reference sequence). The J segment lost 6 bases and the V segment lost 3 bases, leaving 11 bases of the junction unmatched. CDR3: CASSQRRTRGSNEQFF. The DNA for the CDR3 is TGTGCCAGCAGCCAGAGGCGGACTAGGGGTTCCAATGAGCAGTTCTTC.

This clone was detected many times. The chain joins TRBV2 to TRBJ2-7; 12 bases fit TRBD2. CDR1 SNHLY and CDR2 FYNNEI come from the germline V gene. There are 16 residues in the CDR3. The V segment lost 6 bases and the J segment 2 bases; nucleotides outside the gene matches: 8. The CDR3 sequence: CASREQGLAGTYEQYF. CDR3 nucleotides: TGTGCCAGCAGAGAACAAGGACTAGCGGGGACCTACGAGCAGTACTTC.

The chain carries TRBV15 and TRBJ2-7; D gene unclear. CDR3 length: 12 amino acids. V lost 6 bases to trimming and J lost 7 bases, with 13 bases between them. CDR1 is LNHNV, CDR2 YYDKDF, per germline (reference sequence). CDR3 sequence reads: CATRSPAWEQYF. CDR3 DNA sequence: TGTGCCACCAGGTCCCCCGCTTGGGAGCAGTACTTC. The entire variable domain, with the rest obtained from reference TRBV15 and TRBJ2-7, is as follows: DAMVIQNPRYQVTQFGKPVTLSCSQTLNHNVMYWYQQKSSQAPKLLFHYYDKDFNNEADTPDNFQSRRPNTSFCFLDIRSPGLGDTAMYLCATRSPAWEQYFGPGTRLTVT.

This clone was picked up many times. V usage is TRBV11-1 and J usage is TRBJ2-1, with TRBD1 matching 8 bases. The CDR3 totals 17 residues. Germline V gene lookup returns CDR1 SGHAT and CDR2 FQDESV (reference sequence). J gave up 0 bases and V 5 bases, and 9 bases lay outside the gene matches. The CDR3: CASSPRTGSSSYNEQFF. CDR3 coding DNA: TGTGCCAGCAGCCCCCGGACAGGGAGCAGCTCCTACAATGAGCAGTTCTTC. The full variable domain, completed using reference TRBV11-1 and TRBJ2-1, is EAEVAQSPRYKITEKSQAVAFWCDPISGHATLYWYRQILGQGPELLVQFQDESVVDDSQLPKDRFSAERLKGVDSTLKIQPAELGDSAMYLCASSPRTGSSSYNEQFFGPGTRLTVL.

This clone was observed at least ten times. The gene calls are TRBV24-1 and TRBJ1-4; D remains unclear. Germline loops: CDR1 KGHDR, CDR2 SFDVKD. The ends were cut back, 2 bases at V and 0 bases at J, with 6 bases in the middle. The CDR3 covers 15 residues. DNA for the CDR3: TGTGCCACCAGTGATTCCTCAGCAACTAATGAAAAACTGTTTTTT. This translates into CATSDSSATNEKLFF.

In this sample, this clone turned up many times. The rearrangement uses TRBV12-3 or TRBV12-4 and TRBJ1-6, with D uncertain. V shed 3 bases and J shed 10 bases, with 13 bases lying between them. CDR3 length equals 14 residues. The CDR3 loop reads CASSFGDKLSPLHF. In DNA form, the CDR3 reads TGTGCCAGCAGTTTTGGTGACAAGCTGTCACCCCTCCACTTT.

This clone was seen repeatedly, ten times or more. The chain combines TRBV4-3 with TRBJ2-1; unclear D gene. CDR1 is LGHNA, CDR2 YSLEER, per germline. Trimming removed 0 bases from V and 7 bases from J, with 10 bases in between. The CDR3 consists of 14 residues. The CDR3, as DNA: TGCGCCAGCAGCCAAGATTACAGTGCTAATGAGCAGTTCTTC. This translates into CASSQDYSANEQFF.

This clone was counted many times. This chain joins TRBV6-4 and TRBJ2-2, with 9 positions matching TRBD2. Germline lookup yields CDR1 MRHNA and CDR2 SNTAGT. The CDR3 runs 18 residues. With 2 bases clipped from V and 1 base from J, the junction kept 8 bases outside the gene matches. The CDR3, as DNA: TGTGCCAGCAGTGACGGACTAGCGAGCTCTCGGAACACCGGGGAGCTGTTTTTT. It specifies CASSDGLASSRNTGELFF.